This TCR beta chain is drawn from a study of regulatory T cells in long-lasting Graves disease. Stated time point: newly diagnosed GD, antithyroid drugs for less than 3 months. PBMCs were the source of the RNA used for TCR sequencing. There are many counts of this clonotype. The authors built TCR beta libraries using iRepertoire HTBI primers and Arm-PCR of CDR3 regions. TCRdb fed the multiplex PCR reads into MiXCR, producing one record per CDR3 protein. The top ten hold 9% to 15% of the sample, which has around 450,000 distinct CDR3 sequences, about 16% seen once. V lost 1 base, J lost 10 bases, and 8 bases stayed unmatched. Germline assignment: CDR1 SEHNR and CDR2 FQNEAQ (reference sequence). This CDR3 comprises 15 residues. These same records also appear under a second study, on T cells in Graves' hyperthyroidism and ophthalmopathy.

This TCR was sampled from a man in his forties with Graves disease. Sequencing used peripheral blood mononuclear cells (PBMCs), obtained at new diagnosis, from a patient treated with antithyroid drugs. The rearrangement uses TRBV7-9 and TRBJ2-1; TRBD2 agrees at 9 bases. In DNA, the CDR3 is TGTGCCAGCAGCTTAGATGCGGGAGGGCCCGACGAGCAGTTCTTC. As protein: CASSLDAGGPDEQFF.